This T cell receptor beta chain was sequenced for a study of technical replicates of blood from a handful of donors. CDR1 is SGDLS and CDR2 is YYNGEE in the germline V gene. J gave up 2 bases and V 6 bases, and 9 bases lay outside the gene matches. The CDR3 covers 15 residues. The method was immunoSEQ multiplex PCR; TCRdb's version includes in-frame clones alone and lacks a portion of them. The repertoire includes 80,000 to 95,000 clones, about 97% of them detected once, and approximately 0.32% sits in the top ten. V and J are TRBV9 and TRBJ2-3; 7 bases are shared with TRBD2. The TCR was taken from a human donor in good health. The specimen sequenced was T cells isolated from PBMCs. CDR3 nucleotides: TGTGCCAGCAACGGCGGGAGTATGCTCACAGATACGCAGTATTTT. This encodes CASNGGSMLTDTQYF.